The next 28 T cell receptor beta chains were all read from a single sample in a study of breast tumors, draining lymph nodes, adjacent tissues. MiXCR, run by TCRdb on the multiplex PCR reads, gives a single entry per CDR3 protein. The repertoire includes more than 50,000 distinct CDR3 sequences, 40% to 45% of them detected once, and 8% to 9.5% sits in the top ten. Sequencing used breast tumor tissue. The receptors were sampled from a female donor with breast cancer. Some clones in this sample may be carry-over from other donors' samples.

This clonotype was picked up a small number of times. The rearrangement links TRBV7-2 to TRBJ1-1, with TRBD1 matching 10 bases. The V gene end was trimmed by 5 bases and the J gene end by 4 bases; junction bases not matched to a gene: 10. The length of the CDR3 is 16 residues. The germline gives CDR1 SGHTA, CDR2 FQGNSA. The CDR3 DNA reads TGTGCCAGCAGCCAGACAGGGGGCCCAGCTCGCACTGAAGCTTTCTTT. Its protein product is CASSQTGGPARTEAFF.

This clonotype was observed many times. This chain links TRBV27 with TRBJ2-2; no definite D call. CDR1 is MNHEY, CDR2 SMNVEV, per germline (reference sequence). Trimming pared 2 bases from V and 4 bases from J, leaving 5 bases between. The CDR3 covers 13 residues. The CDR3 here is CASSLTFTGELFF. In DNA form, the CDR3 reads TGTGCCAGCAGTTTAACTTTCACCGGGGAGCTGTTTTTT.

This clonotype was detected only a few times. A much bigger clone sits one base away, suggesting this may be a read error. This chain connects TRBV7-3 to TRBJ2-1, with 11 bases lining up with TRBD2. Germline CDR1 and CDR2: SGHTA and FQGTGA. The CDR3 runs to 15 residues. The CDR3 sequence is CASSLAGGPMDEQLF. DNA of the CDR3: TGTGCCAGCAGTTTAGCGGGGGGGCCTATGGATGAGCAGCTCTTC.

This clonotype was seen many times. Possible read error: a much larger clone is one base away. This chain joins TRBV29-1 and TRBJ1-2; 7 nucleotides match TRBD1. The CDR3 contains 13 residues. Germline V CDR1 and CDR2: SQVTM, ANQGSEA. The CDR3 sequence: CSVATGEWRGYAF. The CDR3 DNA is TGCAGCGTTGCTACAGGGGAGTGGCGGGGCTACGCCTTC.

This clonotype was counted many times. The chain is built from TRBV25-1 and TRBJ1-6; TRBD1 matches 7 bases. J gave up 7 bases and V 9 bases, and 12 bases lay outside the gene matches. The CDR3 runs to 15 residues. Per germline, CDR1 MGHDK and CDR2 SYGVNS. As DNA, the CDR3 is TGTGCCAGTAGAGACCGGGACAGAGAGAATTCACCCCTCCACTTT. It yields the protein CASRDRDRENSPLHF.

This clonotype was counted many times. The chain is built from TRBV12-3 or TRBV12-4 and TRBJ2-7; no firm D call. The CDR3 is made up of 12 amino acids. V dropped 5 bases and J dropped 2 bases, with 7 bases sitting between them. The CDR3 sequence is CASSPIPYEQYF. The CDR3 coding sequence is TGTGCCAGCAGTCCCATTCCCTACGAGCAGTACTTC.

The CDR3 DNA sequence: TGCAGCGTTGAGGCTAACTATGGCTACACCTTC. Translating gives CSVEANYGYTF. V gene TRBV29-1 combines with J gene TRBJ1-2; D ambiguous. CDR3 length equals 11 residues. V lost 3 bases and J 0 bases, leaving 2 bases between the germline ends. Germline assignment: CDR1 SQVTM and CDR2 ANQGSEA.

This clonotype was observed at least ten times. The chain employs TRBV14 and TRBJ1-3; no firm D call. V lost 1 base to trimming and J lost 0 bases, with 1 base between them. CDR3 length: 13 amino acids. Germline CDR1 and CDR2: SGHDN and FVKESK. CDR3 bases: TGTGCCAGCAGCCAAGCCTCTGGAAACACCATATATTTT. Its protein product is CASSQASGNTIYF.

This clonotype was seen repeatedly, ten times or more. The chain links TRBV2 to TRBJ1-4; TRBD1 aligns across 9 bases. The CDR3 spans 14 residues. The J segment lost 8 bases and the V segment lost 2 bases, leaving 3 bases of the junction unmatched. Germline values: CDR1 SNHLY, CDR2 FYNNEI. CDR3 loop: CASSELGTGEKLFF. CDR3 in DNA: TGTGCCAGCAGTGAATTAGGGACAGGGGAAAAACTGTTTTTT.

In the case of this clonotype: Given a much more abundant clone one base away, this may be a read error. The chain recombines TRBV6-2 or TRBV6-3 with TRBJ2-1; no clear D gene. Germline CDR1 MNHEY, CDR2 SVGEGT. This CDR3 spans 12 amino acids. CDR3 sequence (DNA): TGTGCCAGCAGTCACTCAGTAGGAAAGCAGTTCTTC. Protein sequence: CASSHSVGKQFF.

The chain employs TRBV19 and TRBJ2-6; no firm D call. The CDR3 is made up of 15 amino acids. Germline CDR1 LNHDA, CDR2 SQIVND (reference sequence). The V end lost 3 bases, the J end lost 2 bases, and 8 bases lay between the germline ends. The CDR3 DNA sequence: TGTGCCAGTAGTATTCGGCCTGCTGGGGCCAACGTCCTGACTTTC. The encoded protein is CASSIRPAGANVLTF.

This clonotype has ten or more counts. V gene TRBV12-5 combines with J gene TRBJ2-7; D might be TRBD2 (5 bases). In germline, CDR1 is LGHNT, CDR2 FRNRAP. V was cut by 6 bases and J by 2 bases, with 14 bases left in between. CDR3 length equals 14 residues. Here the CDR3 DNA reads TGTGCTAGTGGCAAGGCGCCGGGAACCTACGAGCAGTACTTC. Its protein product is CASGKAPGTYEQYF. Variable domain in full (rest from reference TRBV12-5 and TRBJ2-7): DARVTQTPRHKVTEMGQEVTMRCQPILGHNTVFWYRQTMMQGLELLAYFRNRAPLDDSGMPKDRFSAEMPDATLATLKIQPSEPRDSAVYFCASGKAPGTYEQYFGPGTRLTVT.

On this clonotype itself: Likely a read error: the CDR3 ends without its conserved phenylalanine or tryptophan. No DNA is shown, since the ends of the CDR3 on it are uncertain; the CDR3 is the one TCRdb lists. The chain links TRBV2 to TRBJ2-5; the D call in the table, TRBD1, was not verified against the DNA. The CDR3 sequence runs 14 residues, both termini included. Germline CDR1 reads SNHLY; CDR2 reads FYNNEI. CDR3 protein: CASSFPYGEDTQSG.

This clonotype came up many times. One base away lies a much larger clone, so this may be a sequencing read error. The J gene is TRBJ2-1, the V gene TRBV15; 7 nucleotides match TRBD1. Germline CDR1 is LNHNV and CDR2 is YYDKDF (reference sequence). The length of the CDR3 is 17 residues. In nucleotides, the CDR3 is TGTGCCACCAGCAGAAAACACAGGGGTCCGTGGGCCAATGGGCAGTTCTTC. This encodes CATSRKHRGPWANGQFF.

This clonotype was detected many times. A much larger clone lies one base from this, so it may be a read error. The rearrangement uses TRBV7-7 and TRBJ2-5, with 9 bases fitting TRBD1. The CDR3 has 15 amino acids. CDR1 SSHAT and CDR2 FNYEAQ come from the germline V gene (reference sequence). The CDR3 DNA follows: TGTGCTAGCAGCCCCAGGGGGACAGGGCTAGAGACCCAGCACTTC. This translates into CASSPRGTGLETQHF.

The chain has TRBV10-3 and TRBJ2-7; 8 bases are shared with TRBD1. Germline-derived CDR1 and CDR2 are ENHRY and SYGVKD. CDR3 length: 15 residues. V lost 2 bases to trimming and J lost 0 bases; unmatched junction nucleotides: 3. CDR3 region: CAISETGGSSYEQYF. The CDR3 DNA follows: TGTGCCATCAGTGAGACAGGGGGATCCTCCTACGAGCAGTACTTC.

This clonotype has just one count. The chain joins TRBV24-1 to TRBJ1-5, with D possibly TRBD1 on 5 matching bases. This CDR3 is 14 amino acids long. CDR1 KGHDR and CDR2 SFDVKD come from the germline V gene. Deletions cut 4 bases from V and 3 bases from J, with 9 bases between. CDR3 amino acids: CATSEGRPNQPQHF. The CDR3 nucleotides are TGTGCCACCAGTGAGGGACGCCCCAATCAGCCCCAGCATTTT.

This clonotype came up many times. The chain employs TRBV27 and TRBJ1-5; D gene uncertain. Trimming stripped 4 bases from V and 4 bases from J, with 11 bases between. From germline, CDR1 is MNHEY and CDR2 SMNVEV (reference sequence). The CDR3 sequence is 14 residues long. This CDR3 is CASSSYQGNQPQHF. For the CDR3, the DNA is TGTGCCAGCAGTTCCTATCAAGGAAATCAGCCCCAGCATTTT.

The CDR3 sequence is CSARDLQVRNTIYF. In DNA, the CDR3 is TGCAGTGCTAGAGATCTTCAAGTTCGAAACACCATATATTTT. The chain couples TRBV20-1 to TRBJ1-3, with no clear D. CDR3 length: 14 residues. Deletions cut 0 bases from V and 5 bases from J, with 11 bases between. CDR1 DFQATT and CDR2 SNEGSKA come from the germline V gene (reference sequence).

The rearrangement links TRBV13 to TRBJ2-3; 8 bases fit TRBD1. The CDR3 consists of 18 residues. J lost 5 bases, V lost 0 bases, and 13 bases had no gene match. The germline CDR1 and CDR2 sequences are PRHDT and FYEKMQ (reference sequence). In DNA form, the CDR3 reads TGTGCCAGCAGCTTAGGGACAGGGGAGTGGCTAGCCGGAGATACGCAGTATTTT. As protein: CASSLGTGEWLAGDTQYF.

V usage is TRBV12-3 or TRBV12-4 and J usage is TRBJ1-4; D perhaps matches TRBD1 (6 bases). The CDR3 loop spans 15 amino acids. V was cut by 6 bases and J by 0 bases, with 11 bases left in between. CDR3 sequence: CASRGDTTTNEKLFF. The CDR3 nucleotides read TGTGCCAGCAGGGGGGACACCACAACTAATGAAAAACTGTTTTTT.

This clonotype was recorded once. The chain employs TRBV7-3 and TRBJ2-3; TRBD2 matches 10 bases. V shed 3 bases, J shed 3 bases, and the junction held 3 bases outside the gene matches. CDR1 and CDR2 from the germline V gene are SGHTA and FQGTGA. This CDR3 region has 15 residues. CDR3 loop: CASSFSGGPTDTQYF. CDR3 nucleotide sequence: TGTGCCAGCAGCTTTAGCGGGGGGCCAACAGATACGCAGTATTTT.

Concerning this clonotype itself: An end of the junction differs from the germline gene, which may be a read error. The CDR3 coding sequence is TGTGCCAGCAGTTCCTACACCGGGGAGCAAAAAGAGACCCAGTATTTC. Encoded protein: CASSSYTGEQKETQYF. The V call is TRBV7-6, the J call TRBJ2-5, with D maybe TRBD2 (5 bases). The CDR3 contains 16 residues. Germline CDR1 is SGHVS and CDR2 is FNYEAQ.

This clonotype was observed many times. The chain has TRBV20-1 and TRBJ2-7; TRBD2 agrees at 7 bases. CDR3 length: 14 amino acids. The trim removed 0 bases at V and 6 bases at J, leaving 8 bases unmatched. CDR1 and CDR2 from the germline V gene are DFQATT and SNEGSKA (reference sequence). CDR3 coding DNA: TGCAGTGCTAGAGACCGGACTAGAAAATCCGAGCAGTACTTC. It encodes CSARDRTRKSEQYF.

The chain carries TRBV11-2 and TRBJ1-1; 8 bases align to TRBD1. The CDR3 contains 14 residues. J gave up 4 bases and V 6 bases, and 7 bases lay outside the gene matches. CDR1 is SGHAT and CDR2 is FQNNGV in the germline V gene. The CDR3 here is CASSSRQGTTEAFF. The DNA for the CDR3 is TGTGCCAGCAGTTCACGACAGGGGACCACTGAAGCTTTCTTT.

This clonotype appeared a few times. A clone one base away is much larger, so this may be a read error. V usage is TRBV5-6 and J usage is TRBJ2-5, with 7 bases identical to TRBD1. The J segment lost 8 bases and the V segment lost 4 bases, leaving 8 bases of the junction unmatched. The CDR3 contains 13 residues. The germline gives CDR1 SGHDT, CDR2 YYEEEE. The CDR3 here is CASSPGTALTQYF. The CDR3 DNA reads TGTGCCAGCAGCCCCGGGACAGCTCTAACCCAGTACTTC.

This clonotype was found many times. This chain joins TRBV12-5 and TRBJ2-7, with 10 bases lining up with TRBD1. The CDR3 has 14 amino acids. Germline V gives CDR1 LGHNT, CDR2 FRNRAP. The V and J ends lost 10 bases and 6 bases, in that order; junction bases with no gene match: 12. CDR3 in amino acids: CATNLAGQGFEQYF. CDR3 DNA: TGTGCTACAAACCTCGCGGGACAGGGGTTCGAGCAGTACTTC.

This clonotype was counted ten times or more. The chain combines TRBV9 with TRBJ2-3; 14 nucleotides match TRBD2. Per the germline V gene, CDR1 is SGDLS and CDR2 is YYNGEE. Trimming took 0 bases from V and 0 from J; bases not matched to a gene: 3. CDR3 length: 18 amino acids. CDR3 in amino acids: CASSVGTSGGTSTDTQYF. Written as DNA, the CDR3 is TGTGCCAGCAGCGTAGGGACTAGCGGGGGGACTAGCACAGATACGCAGTATTTT. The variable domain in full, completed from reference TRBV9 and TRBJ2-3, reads DSGVTQTPKHLITATGQRVTLRCSPRSGDLSVYWYQQSLDQGLQFLIQYYNGEERAKGNILERFSAQQFPDLHSELNLSSLELGDSALYFCASSVGTSGGTSTDTQYFGPGTRLTVL.